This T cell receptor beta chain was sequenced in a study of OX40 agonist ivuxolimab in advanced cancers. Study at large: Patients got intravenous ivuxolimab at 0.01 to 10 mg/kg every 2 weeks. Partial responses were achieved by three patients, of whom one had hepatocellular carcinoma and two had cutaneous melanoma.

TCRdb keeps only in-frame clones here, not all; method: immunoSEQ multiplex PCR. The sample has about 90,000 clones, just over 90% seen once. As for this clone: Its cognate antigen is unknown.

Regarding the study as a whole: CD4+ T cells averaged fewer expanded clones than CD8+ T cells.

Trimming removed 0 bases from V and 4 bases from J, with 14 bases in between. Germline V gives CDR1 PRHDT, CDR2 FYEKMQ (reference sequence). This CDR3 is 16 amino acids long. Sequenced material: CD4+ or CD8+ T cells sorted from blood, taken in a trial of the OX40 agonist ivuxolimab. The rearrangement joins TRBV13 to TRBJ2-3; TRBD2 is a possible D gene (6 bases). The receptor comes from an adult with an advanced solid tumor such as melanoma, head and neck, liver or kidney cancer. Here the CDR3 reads CASSLGSGAGSDTQYF. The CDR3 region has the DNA TGTGCCAGCAGCTTAGGTAGCGGAGCAGGGTCAGATACGCAGTATTTT.